The entry below describes one TCR beta chain. Trimming cost V 6 bases and J 6 bases, with 16 bases left between them. CDR3 length: 14 residues. Germline V lookup: CDR1 MDHEN, CDR2 SYDVKM. Profiled with immunoSEQ multiplex PCR; TCRdb holds only in-frame clones, not every one. The table records about 980,000 clones, over 60% of them present only once. The source of the sample is a study of shared clonotypes between healthy human individuals. The sequencing input was memory CD4+ T cells sorted from blood. Indicated subset: CD45RA-negative fraction. The V and J genes are TRBV28 and TRBJ2-3, with a tentative D call TRBD2 (6 bases). This clonotype was obtained from a man between 18 and 35 years old in good health. CDR3 protein: CASRVGGVRDTQYF. The CDR3 nucleotides read TGTGCCAGCAGGGTTGGCGGGGTGAGGGATACGCAGTATTTT.